This TCR beta chain derives from a study of blood T cells in healthy people across ages (dated by TCRdb to 2014 to 2015). With respect to the entire study: Template switching captured roughly one uniquely barcoded TCR beta cDNA molecule per two T cells in model experiments. Donors of different ages were randomly distributed across sequencing lanes to avoid experimental bias. The study measured age-related changes in TCR beta repertoire diversity using deep sequencing normalized with unique cDNA molecular identifiers. Donors were grouped into four age groups: young (average approximately 15 years), middle-aged (39), aged (around 66) and long-lived (approximately 75). The study analyzed two additional independent replicas of 1 million unique cDNA reads from the same blood draw for two donors, one aged 18 to 29 and one aged 80 or older. The study at large found these results: Because donor CMV infection status was unknown, age-related changes in expanded clonotypes were potentially confounded. Estimates of total diversity based on one million sequenced T cells were regarded as lower bounds and as underestimates. Observed TCR beta diversity correlated strongly with the percentage of naive T cells measured by flow cytometry. Compared with the aged group, the long-lived group had more naive CD4+ T cells, fewer expanded clones and increased TCR diversity, suggesting age selection. Observed TCR beta diversity per million T cells fell roughly linearly with age, and a significant reduction was already apparent by age roughly 40. Because profiling used bulk unsorted PBMCs, naive and antigen-experienced compartments could not be compared conclusively.

Libraries were constructed by 5' RACE. Data came from an Illumina HiSeq 2500. A second PCR of roughly 6 to 11 cycles was run with a J-beta primer mix and a sample-barcoded 5' primer. A template-switch 5' adaptor carrying 12 random nucleotides introduced a unique molecular identifier onto each TCR beta cDNA molecule. Each sample yielded at least 3 million CDR3-containing paired-end reads. The Mint cDNA synthesis kit, primed by a TRBC-specific oligonucleotide, was used to synthesize first-strand cDNA from all RNA. All cDNA was treated with uracil-DNA glycosylase and then went through a first 18-cycle PCR with the universal primers M1SS and BC2_uni_R. In the paper's pipeline: Each sample was normalized by randomly selecting 1 million high-quality reads, each carrying a distinct molecular identifier. Instead of being binned into consensus sequences, reads that shared molecular identifiers were thrown out. MiTCR, run with a Q25 quality threshold and the strictest error-elimination algorithm, handled CDR3 identification, clonotype clustering and error correction. Lower-bound total TCR beta diversity was estimated with a nonparametric unseen species model using Euler transformation. TCRdb trimmed public reads at Q25 via fastp, called clones via MiXCR and kept in-frame beta chains. CDR3 protein sequences are deduplicated, and each keeps its most common genes and DNA. These V and J calls rely on TCRdb rather than the paper's analysis. Here the sample has 890,000 or so distinct CDR3 sequences; around 62% occur a single time. Clones ranked in the top ten supply 25% to 35% of the sample.

From cysteine to phenylalanine, the CDR3 is 13 amino acids long. Only the CDR3 DNA stays, 39 bases, in frame from base 1. CDR1 and CDR2 (MNHEY, SMNVEV) derive from the germline V gene (reference sequence). On this clonotype: No antigen is known for it. Germline and junction disagree at one end, which may indicate a read error.

The donors were around 39 Caucasian individuals from Russia, aged 6 to 90 years, who were systemically healthy. Each donor gave 9.5 to 10 milliliters of peripheral blood, drawn into EDTA-treated Vacutainer tubes. Ficoll-Paque density-gradient centrifugation was used to isolate PBMCs, with at least 6 million per sample. Trizol reagent was used to extract total RNA from the PBMCs, yielding at least 5 micrograms per sample. Naive CD45RAhigh/CD27high T cell percentages were measured by flow cytometry on a PBMC aliquot from every donor. The sequencing input was blood. This TCR was sampled from a man between 25 and 39 years old in good health. The chain joins TRBV27 to TRBJ2-1; TRBD1 aligns with 7 central bases. The CDR3 protein: CASSFTGDNEQFF. The DNA is TGTGCCAGCAGTTTTACAGGGGACAATGAGCAATTCTTC.